A single T cell receptor beta chain is shown here with its context. Profiling relied on immunoSEQ multiplex PCR, and the TCRdb table lists in-frame clones only, not all of them. The table shows tens of thousands of clones, with 85% occurring only once. Trimming at V came to 1 base and at J to 5 bases, leaving 2 bases not matched to a gene. CDR3 length equals 14 residues. Germline-derived CDR1 and CDR2 are SGDLS and YYNGEE. This record belongs to a study of T cell responses to AZD1222 COVID-19 vaccine. The sample consisted of peripheral blood, taken 28 days after the second AZD1222 dose. This chain uses TRBV9 with TRBJ1-1; 10 positions agree with TRBD1. This TCR came from an adult who received the AZD1222 COVID-19 vaccine. The CDR3 nucleotides read TGTGCCAGCAGCGTACAGGACAGGGGGACTGAAGCTTTCTTT. Translated, it gives CASSVQDRGTEAFF.